Listed below are T cell receptor beta chains from one sample, sequenced in a study of blood T cells in healthy people across ages. TCRdb used MiXCR to reprocess the 5' RACE reads, holding one entry per CDR3 protein. The repertoire includes 1.5 million to 2 million distinct CDR3 sequences, 49% of them detected once, and around 2.1% sits in the top ten. Specimen: blood. All receptors derive from a woman aged 40 to 50 in good health. Each CDR3 is given with its conserved first and last residue. The D gene is left open where the match is weak. Where a row states a size, it is once, few, many or the class of an expanded clone; other rows omit it.

>TRBV12-3/TRBV12-4|.|.|TRBJ2-7
TGTGCCAGCAGTGGTGGGACGGAGAGCTCCTACGAGCAGTACTTC
CASSGGTESSYEQYF
>TRBV7-2|TRBD1|.|TRBJ2-7
TGTGCCAGCAGCTCACGACAGGGGGTGGCTAGGACTAGTTCCTACGAGCAGTACTTC
CASSSRQGVARTSSYEQYF
>TRBV5-1|.|.|TRBJ2-5
TGCGCCAGCAGCTTGGCTGGGGAGTACAAGCAGTACTTC
CASSLAGEYKQYF
>TRBV5-1|.|.|TRBJ1-3
TGCGCCAGCAGCTTCGCGTCAGCCTCTGGAAACACCATATATTTT
CASSFASASGNTIYF
>TRBV20-1|TRBD1|.|TRBJ2-1
TGCAGTGCTAATGAAGACAGGGGAGACAATGAGCAGTTCTTC
CSANEDRGDNEQFF
>TRBV6-4|.|few|TRBJ2-1
TGTGCCAGCAGTGCCCGGCCGGATATTAATTTGGGGCAGTTCTTC
CASSARPDINLGQFF
>TRBV24-1|.|.|TRBJ2-3
TGTGCCACCAGTGATCGGGGGTACACAGATACGCAGTATTTT
CATSDRGYTDTQYF
>TRBV5-1|TRBD1|.|TRBJ2-5
TGCGCCAGCAGCTTATCTATCGGACAGGAATTAGAGACCCAGTACTTC
CASSLSIGQELETQYF
>TRBV9|.|.|TRBJ1-4
TGTGCCAGCAGCGCAGAACAGGGCCTTAATGAAAAACTGTTTTTT
CASSAEQGLNEKLFF
>TRBV7-9|TRBD1|.|TRBJ1-2
TGTGCCAGCAGCGTCACCGGGACAGGGTACGGCTACACCTTC
CASSVTGTGYGYTF
>TRBV6-1|TRBD2|few|TRBJ2-1
TGTGCCAGCGAGAGCGGGGGGCTCTACAATGAGCAGTTCTTC
CASESGGLYNEQFF
>TRBV11-2|.|.|TRBJ2-7
TGTGCCAGCAGCTTAGCGGCCAGTACCTACGAGCAGTACTTC
CASSLAASTYEQYF
>TRBV5-1|TRBD1|.|TRBJ2-1
TGCGCCAGCAGCTTGGAGGGGGCTACGCAGTTCTTC
CASSLEGATQFF
>TRBV7-2|TRBD1|.|TRBJ2-7
TGTGCCAGCAGCTTAGCCCCGGGACAGGGGGCGGAGCAGTACTTC
CASSLAPGQGAEQYF
>TRBV28|.|few|TRBJ1-5
TGTGCCAGCAGTTCTTCAGGGGATGGGCAGCCCCAGCATTTT
CASSSSGDGQPQHF
>TRBV12-3/TRBV12-4|.|few|TRBJ2-7
TGTGCCAGCAGTCCCGACAGTTTCTCCTACGAGCAGTACTTC
CASSPDSFSYEQYF
>TRBV20-1|TRBD1|few|TRBJ2-4
TGCAGTGCGCCAGGGGGCATGGGAGCCAAAAACATTCAGTACTTC
CSAPGGMGAKNIQYF
>TRBV28|TRBD1|.|TRBJ2-4
TGTGCCAGCAGCCGAACAGGGGGCAAAAACATTCAGTACTTC
CASSRTGGKNIQYF
>TRBV20-1|TRBD1|.|TRBJ2-7
TGCAGTGCTGGTGCAGGGGGCGATGAGCAGTACTTC
CSAGAGGDEQYF
>TRBV4-3|TRBD2|.|TRBJ2-7
TGCGCCAGCAGCCAAGATCGCCTAGCGGTTCCTAGTCCCGACGAGCAGTACTTC
CASSQDRLAVPSPDEQYF
>TRBV7-2|.|.|TRBJ1-4
TGTGCCAGTGGGCAGGCAAATGAAAAACTGTTTTTT
CASGQANEKLFF
>TRBV3-1|TRBD1|.|TRBJ1-5
TGTGCCAGCAGCCTTCGGACAGGGCCCGGCAATCAGCCCCAGCATTTT
CASSLRTGPGNQPQHF
>TRBV5-1|.|.|TRBJ2-1
TGCGCCAGCAGTAGGGGGGTGTTAAATATGGATGAGCAGTTCTTC
CASSRGVLNMDEQFF
>TRBV7-2|.|.|TRBJ2-1
TGTGCCGGCAGCTTACAGGGTTGGGGTTCCCCCACCAATGAGCAGTTCTTC
CAGSLQGWGSPTNEQFF
>TRBV20-1|.|.|TRBJ2-3
TGCAGTGTTGAAACGGACCTTAGCACAGATACGCAGTATTTT
CSVETDLSTDTQYF
>TRBV4-1|.|once|TRBJ2-3
TGCGCCAGCAGCCAAACACTAGTCAGCACAGATACGCAGTATTTT
CASSQTLVSTDTQYF
>TRBV7-9|.|.|TRBJ2-7
TGTGCCAGCAGCTTAGGGTTGGCAGTACGAGACGAGCAGTACTTC
CASSLGLAVRDEQYF
>TRBV3-1|.|.|TRBJ1-6
TGTGCCAGCAACAGCGCATTGGAGGCCCTCCACTTT
CASNSALEALHF
>TRBV6-2/TRBV6-3|.|.|TRBJ2-7
TGTGCCAGCAGTGAACGTACTCGGGACGAGCAGTACTTC
CASSERTRDEQYF
>TRBV21-1|.|once|TRBJ2-3
TGTGCCAGCAGCAAAGCTTTGGGGTCGGAGGAGATATCCACAGATACGCAGTATTTT
CASSKALGSEEISTDTQYF
>TRBV20-1|.|few|TRBJ2-7
TGCAGTGCTACGGGACTTTCCTCCGGGCAGTACTTC
CSATGLSSGQYF
>TRBV27|.|.|TRBJ1-2
TGTGCCAGCAGATCCAACAGGGCCCGCGGCTACACCTTC
CASRSNRARGYTF
>TRBV5-1|TRBD1|.|TRBJ2-1
TGCGCCAGCAGCTCTGGTCCGGGACAGGGTCCAACTGGGCAGTTCTTC
CASSSGPGQGPTGQFF